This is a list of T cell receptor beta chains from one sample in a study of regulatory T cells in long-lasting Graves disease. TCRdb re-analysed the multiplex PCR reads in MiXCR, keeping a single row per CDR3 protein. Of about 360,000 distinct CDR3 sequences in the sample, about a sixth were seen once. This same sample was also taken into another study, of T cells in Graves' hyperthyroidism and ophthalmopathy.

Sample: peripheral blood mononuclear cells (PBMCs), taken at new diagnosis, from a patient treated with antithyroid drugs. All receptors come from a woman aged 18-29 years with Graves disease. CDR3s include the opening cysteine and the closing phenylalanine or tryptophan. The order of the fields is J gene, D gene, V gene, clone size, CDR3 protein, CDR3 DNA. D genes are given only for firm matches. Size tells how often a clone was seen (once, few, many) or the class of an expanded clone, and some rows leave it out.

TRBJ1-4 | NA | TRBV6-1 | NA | CASGRLNEKLFF | TGTGCCAGCGGGAGGCTTAATGAAAAACTGTTTTTT
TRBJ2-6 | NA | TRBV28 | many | CASSIRGYGANVLTF | TGTGCCAGCAGTATCCGGGGGTATGGGGCCAACGTCCTGACTTTC
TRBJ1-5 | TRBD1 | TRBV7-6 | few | CASSPGGGRGQPQHF | TGTGCCAGCAGTCCAGGGGGGGGCAGGGGCCAGCCCCAGCATTTT
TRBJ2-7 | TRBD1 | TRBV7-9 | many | CASSPRWDRSPRYEQYF | TGTGCCAGCAGCCCTAGGTGGGACAGGAGTCCCCGATACGAGCAGTACTTC
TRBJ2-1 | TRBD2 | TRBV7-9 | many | CASSLTSGGPDEQFF | TGTGCCAGCAGCTTGACTAGCGGGGGGCCAGATGAGCAGTTCTTC
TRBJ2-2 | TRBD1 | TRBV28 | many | CASRPQGATGELFF | TGTGCCAGCAGGCCCCAGGGGGCTACCGGGGAGCTGTTTTTT
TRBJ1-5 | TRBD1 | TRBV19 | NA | CASSMSGGYQPQHF | TGTGCCAGTAGTATGTCAGGGGGCTATCAGCCCCAGCATTTT
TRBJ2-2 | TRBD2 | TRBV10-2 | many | CASSEGGGANTGELFF | TGCGCCAGCAGTGAGGGCGGGGGAGCGAACACCGGGGAGCTGTTTTTT
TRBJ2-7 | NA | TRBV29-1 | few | CSVEVGAYEQYF | TGCAGCGTTGAAGTTGGGGCCTACGAGCAGTACTTC
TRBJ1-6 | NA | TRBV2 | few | CASTRTGINSPLHF | TGTGCCAGCACCAGAACAGGGATAAATTCACCCCTCCACTTT
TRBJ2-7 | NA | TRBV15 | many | CATSRDRGLGGSYEQYF | TGTGCCACCAGCAGAGATAGAGGCTTGGGGGGCTCCTACGAGCAGTACTTC
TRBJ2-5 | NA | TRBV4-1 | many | CASSQDQGVQETQYF | TGCGCCAGCAGCCAAGATCAAGGGGTTCAAGAGACCCAGTACTTC
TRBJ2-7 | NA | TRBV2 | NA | CASKLGASTGEQYF | TGTGCCAGCAAATTAGGGGCCTCAACCGGCGAGCAGTACTTC
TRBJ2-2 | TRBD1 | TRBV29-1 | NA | CSVEIGQAPFGWELFF | TGCAGCGTTGAGATTGGACAGGCCCCTTTTGGATGGGAGCTGTTTTTT
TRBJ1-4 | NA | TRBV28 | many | CASSPIQVSNEKLFF | TGTGCCAGCAGTCCTATCCAGGTTTCTAATGAAAAACTGTTTTTT
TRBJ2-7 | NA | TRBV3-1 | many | CASSQPSAVYEQYF | TGTGCCAGCAGCCAGCCTAGCGCGGTGTACGAGCAGTACTTC
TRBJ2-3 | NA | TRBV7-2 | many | CASSVRGGDTQYF | TGTGCCAGCAGCGTCCGGGGCGGAGATACGCAGTATTTT
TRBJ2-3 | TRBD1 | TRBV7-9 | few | CASSSRGFSGDTQYF | TGTGCCAGCAGCTCCAGGGGGTTCTCAGGGGATACGCAGTATTTT
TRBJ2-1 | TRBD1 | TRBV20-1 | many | CSALVTGQGYNEQFF | TGCAGTGCTTTAGTAACGGGACAGGGATACAATGAGCAGTTCTTC
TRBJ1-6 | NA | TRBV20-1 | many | CSASQLRGGVNSPLHF | TGCAGTGCTAGCCAACTCCGGGGTGGTGTGAATTCACCCCTCCACTTT
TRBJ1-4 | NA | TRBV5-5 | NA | CASSWRQRAEKLFF | TGTGCCAGCAGCTGGAGGCAGAGAGCAGAAAAACTGTTTTTT
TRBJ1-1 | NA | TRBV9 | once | CASSVGGHTEAFF | TGTGCCAGCAGCGTAGGGGGGCACACTGAAGCTTTCTTT
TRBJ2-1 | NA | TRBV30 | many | CAWSVAYEQFF | TGTGCCTGGAGTGTGGCCTATGAGCAGTTCTTC
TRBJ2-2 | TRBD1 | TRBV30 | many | CAWLRTGGTGELFF | TGTGCCTGGCTGAGGACAGGGGGCACCGGGGAGCTGTTTTTT
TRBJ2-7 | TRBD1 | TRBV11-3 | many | CASSPGTGGASYEQYF | TGTGCCAGCAGCCCGGGGACAGGGGGCGCATCCTACGAGCAGTACTTC
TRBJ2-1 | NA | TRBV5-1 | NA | CASSLDSEQFF | TGCGCCAGCAGCTTAGATAGTGAGCAGTTCTTC
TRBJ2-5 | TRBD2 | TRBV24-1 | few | CATRSSGGVQETQYF | TGTGCCACCAGAAGTAGCGGGGGAGTCCAAGAGACCCAGTACTTC
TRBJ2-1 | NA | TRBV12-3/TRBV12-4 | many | CASTFGDYNEQFF | TGTGCCAGCACGTTTGGTGATTACAATGAGCAGTTCTTC
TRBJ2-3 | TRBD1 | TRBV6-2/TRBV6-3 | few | CASSDPGTGGGRTQYF | TGTGCCAGCAGTGATCCCGGGACAGGCGGCGGTAGGACGCAGTATTTT
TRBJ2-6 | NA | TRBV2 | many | CASSAGTLGANVLTF | TGTGCCAGCAGTGCAGGGACACTTGGGGCCAACGTCCTGACTTTC
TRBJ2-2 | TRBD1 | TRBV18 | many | CASSPSMTGANTGELFF | TGTGCCAGCTCCCCTTCTATGACAGGGGCGAACACCGGGGAGCTGTTTTTT